A single T cell receptor beta chain is shown here with its context. Its matching antigen is unknown. The data originate from a study of T cells after posttransplantation cyclophosphamide. Deletions cut 3 bases from V and 4 bases from J, with 13 bases between. This CDR3 is built from 15 residues. Germline V gives CDR1 SGDLS, CDR2 YYNGEE. General study findings and limits: Donor-recipient repertoire similarity was low at 1-2 months, rising over year one.

Data came from immunoSEQ multiplex PCR; TCRdb stores just in-frame clones and leaves some out. The sample holds 32,000 or so clones; about 90% are singletons and the top ten take just under 15%. Input material: PBMCs. The clonotype originates from a woman between 35 and 50 years old with a blood cancer, CMV-positive, and with a related stem cell donor. The genes are TRBV9 and TRBJ2-2; D might be TRBD1 (6 bases). This chain's CDR3 is CASSATGFATGELFF. The CDR3 DNA is TGTGCCAGCAGCGCCACAGGGTTCGCCACCGGGGAGCTGTTTTTT. The variable domain in full, with the rest retrieved from reference TRBV9 and TRBJ2-2, is DSGVTQTPKHLITATGQRVTLRCSPRSGDLSVYWYQQSLDQGLQFLIQYYNGEERAKGNILERFSAQQFPDLHSELNLSSLELGDSALYFCASSATGFATGELFFGEGSRLTVL.